The 21 T cell receptor beta chains given below trace back to one sample, sequenced in a study of PD-1 blockade in classical Hodgkin lymphoma. All the patients suffered relapse after autologous stem cell transplantation, and brentuximab vedotin exposure differed. Generated by immunoSEQ multiplex PCR, the TCRdb table keeps only in-frame clones and is missing some. The top ten hold around 9.3% of the sample, which has about 58,000 clones, approximately 89% seen once. Source: peripheral blood mononuclear cells (PBMCs), taken before the second cycle of nivolumab. These receptors were collected from a human donor with classical Hodgkin lymphoma.

This rearrangement joins TRBV2 to TRBJ2-4; 9 positions match TRBD1. Per germline, CDR1 SNHLY and CDR2 FYNNEI. J lost 0 bases, V lost 6 bases, and 0 bases had no gene match. There are 14 residues in the CDR3. The CDR3 is CASRDRGAKNIQYF. In nucleotides, the CDR3 is TGTGCCAGCAGGGACAGGGGAGCCAAAAACATTCAGTACTTC.

V usage is TRBV28 and J usage is TRBJ2-7; tentative D call: TRBD2 (6 bases). V was cut by 5 bases and J by 2 bases, with 16 bases left in between. The CDR3 covers 15 residues. Germline CDR1 reads MDHEN; CDR2 reads SYDVKM. The CDR3, as DNA: TGTGCCAGCAGTCTGTCGGGACTGCTAACCTACGAGCAGTACTTC. The encoded protein is CASSLSGLLTYEQYF.

The J gene is TRBJ2-5, the V gene TRBV5-4; tentatively, D is TRBD1 (6 bases). Germline values: CDR1 SGHNT, CDR2 YYREEE (reference sequence). The CDR3 consists of 16 residues. V shed 2 bases and J shed 2 bases, with 16 bases lying between them. CDR3 region: CASSLKGRGTQETQYF. CDR3 coding DNA: TGTGCCAGCAGCTTAAAAGGCAGGGGAACTCAAGAGACCCAGTACTTC.

The V and J genes are TRBV27 and TRBJ2-3; 7 bases are shared with TRBD1. Germline assignment: CDR1 MNHEY and CDR2 SMNVEV (reference sequence). This CDR3 is built from 17 residues. V trimming: 0 bases; J trimming: 2 bases; junction bases outside the gene matches: 8. CDR3 sequence: CASSLSHGQASTDTQYF. CDR3 in DNA: TGTGCCAGCAGTTTATCGCATGGACAGGCGTCCACAGATACGCAGTATTTT.

The rearrangement links TRBV30 to TRBJ2-2; 13 nucleotides agree with TRBD2. Per the germline V gene, CDR1 is GTSNPN and CDR2 is SVGIG (reference sequence). V shed 5 bases and J 6 bases; nucleotides not matched to a gene: 3. The CDR3 sequence is 14 residues long. CDR3 residues: CAWEGLAGAGELFF. The CDR3 DNA reads TGTGCCTGGGAAGGACTAGCGGGGGCCGGGGAGCTGTTTTTT.

The gene calls are TRBV6-9 and TRBJ2-7, with D perhaps TRBD1 or TRBD2 (6 bases each). The length of the CDR3 is 12 residues. From germline, CDR1 is MNHGY and CDR2 SVAAGI. V shed 7 bases and J shed 4 bases, with 11 bases lying between them. CDR3 residues: CASTGGRYEQYF. DNA for the CDR3: TGTGCCAGCACCGGGGGCCGTTACGAGCAGTACTTC.

This rearrangement joins TRBV7-9 to TRBJ2-7; D perhaps matches TRBD1 (5 bases). Germline CDR1 and CDR2: SEHNR and FQNEAQ (reference sequence). V was clipped by 4 bases and J by 0 bases, with 10 bases between them. The CDR3 totals 14 residues. The CDR3 spells CASSSPDNSYEQYF. Here the CDR3 DNA reads TGTGCCAGCAGCTCCCCGGACAACTCCTACGAGCAGTACTTC.

The rearrangement links TRBV6-6 to TRBJ1-1, with D unresolved. Per germline, CDR1 MNHNY and CDR2 SVGAGI (reference sequence). This CDR3 has 14 amino acids. Trimming removed 0 bases from V and 1 base from J, with 6 bases in between. This chain's CDR3 is CASSYSGENTEAFF. DNA for the CDR3: TGTGCCAGCAGTTACTCGGGAGAGAACACTGAAGCTTTCTTT.

The chain is built from TRBV27 and TRBJ2-3; 13 bases are a match to TRBD2. The CDR3 is made up of 18 amino acids. Trimming at V came to 6 bases and at J to 4 bases, leaving 13 bases not matched to a gene. Germline CDR1 reads MNHEY; CDR2 reads SMNVEV (reference sequence). The CDR3 coding sequence is TGTGCCAGCAGCAGACTAGCGGGGGGACTACCTCCCGCAGATACGCAGTATTTT. It encodes CASSRLAGGLPPADTQYF.

The chain has TRBV7-2 and TRBJ2-5; no definite D call. There are 12 residues in the CDR3. V lost 6 bases, J lost 5 bases, and 10 bases lay in between. Germline values: CDR1 SGHTA, CDR2 FQGNSA. The CDR3 DNA follows: TGTGCCAGCAGAGGGTTGGGGGAGACCCAGTACTTC. Encoded protein: CASRGLGETQYF.

The chain carries TRBV7-8 and TRBJ2-2; D is unresolved. V was shortened by 7 bases and J by 4 bases, with 13 bases between the two germline ends. The germline V gene encodes CDR1 SGHVS and CDR2 FQNEAQ. The CDR3 spans 14 residues. CDR3 sequence: CASNRMDATGELFF. DNA for the CDR3: TGTGCCAGCAACCGTATGGATGCCACCGGGGAGCTGTTTTTT.

The CDR3: CASSLAVGHNNEQFF. The CDR3 DNA reads as TGTGCCAGCAGCTTAGCAGTGGGACACAACAATGAGCAGTTCTTC. V is TRBV7-9 and J is TRBJ2-1; tentatively, D is TRBD1 (6 bases). The germline gives CDR1 SEHNR, CDR2 FQNEAQ (reference sequence). The CDR3 contains 15 residues. With 0 bases removed from V and 5 bases from J, the gap between germline ends came to 11 bases.

This chain links TRBV19 with TRBJ1-3; unclear D gene. The CDR3 runs to 17 residues. Between the trimmed V and J ends, which lost 3 bases and 0 bases, there was a span of 15 bases. Germline loops: CDR1 LNHDA, CDR2 SQIVND (reference sequence). CDR3 loop: CASSILLPGYSGNTIYF. CDR3 sequence (DNA): TGTGCCAGTAGTATCCTCCTTCCGGGGTACTCTGGAAACACCATATATTTT.

This clone has just one count. The chain has TRBV27 and TRBJ2-1, with D hard to call. Trimming cost V 2 bases and J 4 bases, with 12 bases left between them. CDR1 is MNHEY and CDR2 is SMNVEV in the germline V gene (reference sequence). The CDR3 is made up of 15 amino acids. CDR3 amino acids: CASSLGENLYNEQFF. In DNA form, the CDR3 reads TGTGCCAGCAGTTTAGGCGAGAACTTATACAATGAGCAGTTCTTC.

The chain uses TRBV7-7 and TRBJ2-5; TRBD1 aligns across 7 bases. This CDR3 is built from 16 residues. V was pared by 5 bases and J by 5 bases, with 14 bases of the junction left unmatched. CDR1 SSHAT and CDR2 FNYEAQ come from the germline V gene (reference sequence). This CDR3 reads CASSPNLGQGQETQYF. CDR3 nucleotide sequence: TGTGCCAGCAGCCCCAACTTGGGGCAGGGACAGGAGACCCAGTACTTC.

V and J are TRBV7-3 and TRBJ2-6, with 7 bases lining up with TRBD1. V lost 8 bases and J lost 0; bases outside the gene matches: 10. Germline assignment: CDR1 SGHTA and CDR2 FQGTGA. The CDR3 runs 17 residues. The CDR3 reads CASAPPRDSSGANVLTF. CDR3 DNA: TGTGCCAGCGCCCCGCCACGGGACAGCTCTGGGGCCAACGTCCTGACTTTC. Together with reference TRBV7-3 and TRBJ2-6, the CDR3 gives the full variable domain: GAGVSQTPSNKVTEKGKYVELRCDPISGHTALYWYRQSLGQGPEFLIYFQGTGAADDSGLPNDRFFAVRPEGSVSTLKIQRTERGDSAVYLCASAPPRDSSGANVLTFGAGSRLTVL.

The chain uses TRBV19 and TRBJ1-1; maybe TRBD1 (5 bases). Trimming stripped 6 bases from V and 7 bases from J, with 18 bases between. CDR3 length equals 14 residues. Germline V CDR1 and CDR2: LNHDA, SQIVND (reference sequence). CDR3 nucleotides: TGTGCCAGTAGAAATCCGACAGAGATATTTGAAGCTTTCTTT. Its translation is CASRNPTEIFEAFF.

The chain joins TRBV4-1 to TRBJ1-3; tentative D call: TRBD1 (5 bases). The germline V gene has CDR1 MGHRA and CDR2 YSYEKL. The CDR3 has 15 amino acids. Trimming pared 0 bases from V and 3 bases from J, leaving 9 bases between. Here the CDR3 reads CASSQDQGHGNTIYF. The CDR3 DNA sequence: TGCGCCAGCAGCCAAGACCAGGGCCATGGAAACACCATATATTTT.

The chain recombines TRBV11-3 with TRBJ2-1; D unresolved. Germline V gene sequence: CDR1 SGHNT, CDR2 YENEEA. Trimming shortened V by 4 bases and J by 4 bases, and 8 bases separated the two germline ends. The CDR3 covers 13 residues. This CDR3 reads CASSSGLYNEQFF. The CDR3 DNA follows: TGTGCCAGCAGCTCCGGATTATACAATGAGCAGTTCTTC. Full variable domain (missing parts from reference TRBV11-3 and TRBJ2-1): EAGVVQSPRYKIIEKKQPVAFWCNPISGHNTLYWYLQNLGQGPELLIRYENEEAVDDSQLPKDRFSAERLKGVDSTLKIQPAELGDSAVYLCASSSGLYNEQFFGPGTRLTVL.

The chain uses TRBV27 and TRBJ1-1; D gene ambiguous. V was pared by 6 bases and J by 0 bases, with 8 bases between. The CDR3 extends over 13 amino acids. Germline V gene lookup returns CDR1 MNHEY and CDR2 SMNVEV (reference sequence). The CDR3 spells CASRGLMNTEAFF. In nucleotides, the CDR3 is TGTGCCAGCAGGGGATTGATGAACACTGAAGCTTTCTTT.

This chain uses TRBV15 with TRBJ1-1; D is uncertain. Trimming took 6 bases from V and 1 from J, leaving 6 bases between them. The CDR3 is 12 residues long. CDR1 LNHNV and CDR2 YYDKDF come from the germline V gene (reference sequence). The CDR3 DNA reads TGTGCCACCAGTGGACGGAACACTGAAGCTTTCTTT. Protein: CATSGRNTEAFF.